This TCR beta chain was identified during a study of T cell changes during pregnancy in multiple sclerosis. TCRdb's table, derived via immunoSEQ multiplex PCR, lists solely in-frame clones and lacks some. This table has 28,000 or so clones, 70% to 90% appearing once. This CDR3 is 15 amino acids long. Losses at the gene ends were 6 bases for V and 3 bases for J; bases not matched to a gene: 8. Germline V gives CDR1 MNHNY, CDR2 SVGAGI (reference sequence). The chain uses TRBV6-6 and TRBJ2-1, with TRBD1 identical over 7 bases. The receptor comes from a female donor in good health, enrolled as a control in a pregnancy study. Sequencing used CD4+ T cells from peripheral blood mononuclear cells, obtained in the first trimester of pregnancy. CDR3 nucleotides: TGTGCCAGCAGGCCGGGACAGCGACTCTACAATGAGCAGTTCTTC. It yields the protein CASRPGQRLYNEQFF.